What follows are 7 T cell receptor beta chains derived from one specimen sequenced in a study of blood T cells in healthy people across ages. Next came a second PCR, run for about 7 to 11 cycles, which used a sample-barcoded 5' primer along with a J-beta primer mix. MiXCR, applied by TCRdb to the 5' RACE reads, yields one record per CDR3 protein. The sample consists of 1.5 million to 2 million distinct CDR3 sequences, roughly 30% of them appearing once. The sequenced material came from blood. These receptors came from a woman in her thirties in good health.

There are a few counts of this clonotype. V gene TRBV9 combines with J gene TRBJ1-2; 10 nucleotides align to TRBD1. After removal of 3 bases from V and 6 bases from J, the junction contained 5 bases not matched to a gene. The CDR3 is 14 residues long. Germline CDR1 and CDR2: SGDLS and YYNGEE. The chain's CDR3 is CASSESGQGDGYTF. The CDR3 DNA reads as TGTGCCAGCAGCGAGTCTGGACAGGGGGATGGCTACACCTTC.

The chain uses TRBV7-9 and TRBJ2-7, with D perhaps TRBD1 (5 bases). Germline V gene data show CDR1 as SEHNR and CDR2 as FQNEAQ (reference sequence). This CDR3 is built from 15 residues. V dropped 6 bases and J dropped 0 bases, with 15 bases sitting between them. The CDR3 is CASSPPDSPSYEQYF. CDR3 DNA: TGTGCCAGCAGTCCCCCCGACAGCCCCTCCTACGAGCAGTACTTC.

The chain links TRBV5-1 to TRBJ2-1; tentatively, D is TRBD1 or TRBD2 (6 bases each). Germline V CDR1 and CDR2: SGHRS, YFSETQ. This CDR3 spans 15 amino acids. The germline V and J ends were trimmed by 7 bases and 3 bases, with 17 bases remaining between them. For the CDR3, the DNA is TGCGCCAGCTCGGAGGGGGGAGTAAACTACAATGAGCAGTTCTTC. This sequence encodes CASSEGGVNYNEQFF.

There are a few counts of this clonotype. J is TRBJ2-7 and V is TRBV5-4; D might be TRBD1 (6 bases). Per germline, CDR1 SGHNT and CDR2 YYREEE (reference sequence). CDR3 length: 17 amino acids. Between the trimmed V and J ends, which lost 4 bases and 0 bases, there was a span of 20 bases. CDR3 bases: TGTGCCAGCAGCCCATCGGCCGGGACACCGTCCTCCTACGAGCAGTACTTC. Its translation is CASSPSAGTPSSYEQYF.

This clonotype was counted at least ten times. The chain combines TRBV9 with TRBJ2-3; D assignment may be TRBD1 or TRBD2 (5 bases each). The CDR3 totals 14 residues. V lost 0 bases to trimming and J lost 3 bases, with 8 bases between them. Germline V lookup: CDR1 SGDLS, CDR2 YYNGEE. The DNA for the CDR3 is TGTGCCAGCAGCGTAGTGGGGGAAACAGATACGCAGTATTTT. This gives the protein CASSVVGETDTQYF.

The genes are TRBV4-2 and TRBJ2-1; the match to TRBD2 covers 9 bases. J was trimmed by 9 bases and V by 4 bases; bases with no gene match: 4. The CDR3 sequence is 13 residues long. Germline V gene lookup returns CDR1 LGHNA and CDR2 YNFKEQ. Here the CDR3 DNA reads TGTGCCAGCAGCCTAGCGGGAGATCCTGAGCAGTTCTTC. Residues: CASSLAGDPEQFF.

The chain combines TRBV11-2 with TRBJ2-7; the match to TRBD2 covers 9 bases. Germline V gene lookup returns CDR1 SGHAT and CDR2 FQNNGV. CDR3 length: 15 residues. The trim removed 5 bases at V and 4 bases at J, leaving 9 bases unmatched. CDR3 sequence (DNA): TGTGCCAGCAGCCCACCGGGACTAGCACAATACGAGCAGTACTTC. It specifies CASSPPGLAQYEQYF. Complete variable domain (other parts from reference TRBV11-2 and TRBJ2-7): EAGVAQSPRYKIIEKRQSVAFWCNPISGHATLYWYQQILGQGPKLLIQFQNNGVVDDSQLPKDRFSAERLKGVDSTLKIQPAKLEDSAVYLCASSPPGLAQYEQYFGPGTRLTVT.